This T cell receptor (beta chain) came from a study of blood T cell repertoires in COVID-19. Turning to the study itself: Acute and convalescent COVID-19 samples came from the United States, Italy and Spain. PBMCs, B-cell-depleted T cells, or T cells provided the cDNA or gDNA that made up the material.

Methods used by the authors: Nucleated cell counts were estimated from reference gene primer amplification. Profiling relied on immunoSEQ multiplex PCR, and the TCRdb table lists in-frame clones only, not all of them. V, J and clone size reflect that table, while D and trimming were determined from the DNA. The sample contains around 100,000 clones, about 90% of which appear only once. CDR3 length: 15 amino acids. Germline V gene data show CDR1 as LGHNA and CDR2 as YSLEER. V shed 4 bases and J shed 0 bases, with 12 bases lying between them. The chain has TRBV4-3 and TRBJ2-5; a possible D gene is TRBD2 (5 bases). The sequenced sample consisted of peripheral blood. This TCR was sampled from a man between 18 and 29 years old with COVID-19, enrolled during active disease. The CDR3 coding sequence is TGCGCCAGCAGCCTAGGAGCGGTTTACCAAGAGACCCAGTACTTC. Its translation is CASSLGAVYQETQYF.